The TCR beta chain described here comes from a study of Ad26.COV2.S vaccination and SARS-CoV-2 variants. Study context: Donor joined the COV1001 Ad26.COV2.S trial arm. General study results and limits: TCR breadth and depth analyses may have underestimated total T cell responses. With respect to non-spike TCR breadth, vaccine and placebo recipients were similar.

Details on this clone: Its cognate antigen is unknown.

TCRdb's table, derived via immunoSEQ multiplex PCR, lists solely in-frame clones and lacks some. The table records roughly 400,000 clones, over 75% of them present only once. Indicated treatment: 15 to 20 received Ad26.COV2.S at low or high dose, single or two shots; 5 received placebo; per-sample allocation not given. All samples were drawn on day 63, counting from the first vaccine or placebo injection. The CDR3 extends over 13 amino acids. The V and J ends lost 7 bases and 9 bases respectively, with 13 bases between them. The germline CDR1 and CDR2 sequences are LNHDA and SQIVND (reference sequence).

The source is a person between 18 and 59 years old who received the Ad26.COV2.S COVID-19 vaccine or a placebo. This chain links TRBV19 with TRBJ1-6; no definite D call. This material consisted of peripheral blood, taken in a trial of Ad26.COV2.S vaccine versus placebo. The CDR3 nucleotides are TGTGCCAGTACTCCCGGACGTCGTTCACCCCTCCACTTT. Its protein is CASTPGRRSPLHF.